This T cell receptor beta chain was captured in a study of shared clonotypes between healthy human individuals. Study details: The study enrolled a couple of women and a few men aged 18 to 49.

In the naive CD8 group, cells lacked CD45RO and were positively selected for CCR7, so terminally differentiated effector memory CD45RA+ cells were left out. Note on this clone: Its antigen is unknown. Other nucleotide sequences from this sample produce the same CDR3.

Broader study findings: Rarefaction gave evidence that sorted-subset sequencing remained incomplete despite large depth.

The germline CDR1 and CDR2 sequences are MNHEY and SMNVEV (reference sequence). Deletions cut 0 bases from V and 3 bases from J, with 6 bases between. This CDR3 has 13 amino acids. The repertoire was sequenced with immunoSEQ multiplex PCR; TCRdb's copy has only in-frame clones and lacks some. The sample shows fewer than 1 million clones, about 96% of them seen only once. This TCR came from a man aged 25-40 years in good health. J is TRBJ2-7 and V is TRBV27; the D call may be TRBD1 or TRBD2 (5 bases each). The sequencing sample was made of naive CD8+ T cells sorted from blood. CDR3 protein: CASSLSGDYEQYF. The CDR3 DNA reads TGTGCCAGCAGTTTATCGGGGGACTACGAGCAGTACTTC.